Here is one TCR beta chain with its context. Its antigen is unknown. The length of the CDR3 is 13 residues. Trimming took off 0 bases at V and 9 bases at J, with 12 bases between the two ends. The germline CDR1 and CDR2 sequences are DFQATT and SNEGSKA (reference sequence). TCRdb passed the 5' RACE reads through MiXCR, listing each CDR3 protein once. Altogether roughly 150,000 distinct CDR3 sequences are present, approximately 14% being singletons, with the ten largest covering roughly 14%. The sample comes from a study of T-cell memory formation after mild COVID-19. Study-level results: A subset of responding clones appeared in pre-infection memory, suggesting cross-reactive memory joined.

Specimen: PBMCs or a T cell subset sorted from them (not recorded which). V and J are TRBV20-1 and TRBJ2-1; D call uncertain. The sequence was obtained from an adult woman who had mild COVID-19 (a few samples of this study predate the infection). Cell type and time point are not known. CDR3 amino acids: CSARDQRHAEQFF. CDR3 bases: TGCAGTGCTAGAGACCAGAGACACGCTGAGCAGTTCTTC.